A single sample gave rise to the 28 T cell receptor beta chains below, sequenced in a study of blood T cells in healthy people across ages. For the second PCR, which ran for about 6 to 11 cycles, a sample-barcoded 5' primer and a J-beta primer mix were used. TCRdb fed the 5' RACE reads into MiXCR, producing one record per CDR3 protein. Of 600,000 or so distinct CDR3 sequences listed, about 30% are singletons. The sample comprised blood. Source of these receptors: an elderly woman in good health.

Only a few counts were recorded for this clonotype. A much larger clone differs from this one at a single base, so this may be a read error. The V gene is TRBV5-1, the J gene TRBJ2-1; 11 nucleotides align to TRBD1. Near its end, the DNA agrees better with TRBJ2-7, so the J call may be wrong. The CDR3 covers 14 residues. CDR1 is SGHRS and CDR2 is YFSETQ in the germline V gene. The CDR3: CASSTGQGVDEQYF. Here the CDR3 DNA reads TGCGCCAGCAGCACGGGACAGGGGGTGGATGAGCAGTACTTC.

CDR3 region: CASSQNREGNTIYF. The CDR3 DNA reads TGTGCCAGCAGTCAGAACAGGGAAGGAAACACCATATATTTT. The V call is TRBV6-1, the J call TRBJ1-3; D is possibly TRBD1 (6 bases). The ends were cut back, 5 bases at V and 4 bases at J, with 12 bases in the middle. CDR3 size: 14 residues. Germline CDR1 and CDR2: MNHNS and SASEGT.

The genes are TRBV3-1 and TRBJ2-3; 7 bases are shared with TRBD2. The junction had 13 bases not matched to a gene; V was cut back by 5 bases and J by 5 bases. Germline CDR1 reads LGHDT; CDR2 reads YNNKEL (reference sequence). This CDR3 is 16 amino acids long. The CDR3 region is CASSATFGTGGDTQYF. The CDR3 DNA follows: TGTGCCAGCAGCGCAACTTTTGGGACGGGAGGAGATACGCAGTATTTT.

In this sample, this clonotype turned up a few times. A single base separates this from a much larger clone, so it may be a read error. The chain uses TRBV27 and TRBJ2-7, with 10 bases identical to TRBD2. The J segment lost 7 bases and the V segment lost 5 bases, leaving 11 bases of the junction unmatched. This CDR3 is built from 15 residues. Germline CDR1 MNHEY, CDR2 SMNVEV (reference sequence). CDR3 sequence: CASSLTSGAYNEQYF. The CDR3 DNA follows: TGTGCCAGCAGTCTAACTAGCGGGGCCTACAATGAGCAGTACTTC.

This chain joins TRBV6-5 and TRBJ1-5; 9 nucleotides agree with TRBD1. The germline V gene encodes CDR1 MNHEY and CDR2 SVGAGI. This CDR3 is built from 15 residues. The V and J ends lost 6 bases and 6 bases, in that order; junction bases with no gene match: 9. The CDR3 spells CASSPWDRVGQPQHF. CDR3 nucleotides: TGTGCCAGCAGCCCATGGGACAGGGTTGGTCAGCCCCAGCATTTT.

Only a few counts were recorded for this clonotype. V and J are TRBV30 and TRBJ1-5; perhaps TRBD1 as D (5 bases). The CDR3 consists of 14 residues. V lost 4 bases and J lost 2, with 12 bases in between. Germline lookup yields CDR1 GTSNPN and CDR2 SVGIG (reference sequence). The DNA for the CDR3 is TGTGCCTGGAATAAAGCGGGGGGCAATCAGCCCCAGCATTTT. This codes for CAWNKAGGNQPQHF.

There are many counts of this clonotype. This sequence joins TRBV4-1 and TRBJ1-2, with 7 positions matching TRBD1. V lost 1 base and J lost 1; bases outside the gene matches: 6. Germline CDR1 MGHRA, CDR2 YSYEKL. This CDR3 is built from 16 residues. The CDR3 DNA reads TGCGCCAGCAGCCAAGTGGGGACAGCCTTTAACTATGGCTACACCTTC. It translates to CASSQVGTAFNYGYTF.

CDR3 loop: CASSSGLAGGLSYNEQFF. In DNA, the CDR3 is TGTGCCAGCAGCTCAGGGCTAGCGGGGGGCCTTTCCTACAATGAGCAGTTCTTC. V usage is TRBV13 and J usage is TRBJ2-1, with TRBD2 matching over 11 bases. Germline V CDR1 and CDR2: PRHDT, FYEKMQ (reference sequence). J lost 1 base, V lost 4 bases, and 9 bases had no gene match. There are 18 residues in the CDR3.

Worth noting for this clonotype: This may arise from a read error, as a much more abundant clone is one base away. The chain couples TRBV24-1 to TRBJ2-3; D possibly corresponds to TRBD2 (6 bases). This CDR3 is 14 amino acids long. The V end was cut by 4 bases, the J end by 4 bases, with 11 bases between. Germline lookup yields CDR1 KGHDR and CDR2 SFDVKD. The CDR3 protein is CATSDAGTSDTQYF. The CDR3 DNA is TGTGCCACCAGTGACGCCGGGACTTCAGATACGCAGTATTTT.

In its sample, this clonotype was seen many times. This chain links TRBV7-2 with TRBJ2-5; possible D gene TRBD2, 5 bases. The ends were cut back, 1 base at V and 4 bases at J, with 13 bases in the middle. CDR1 is SGHTA, CDR2 FQGNSA, per germline. The CDR3 covers 15 residues. CDR3 nucleotides: TGTGCCAGCAGCTTAGTGGGGTGGGCGGGAGAGACCCAGTACTTC. Translating gives CASSLVGWAGETQYF. Full variable domain (missing parts from reference TRBV7-2 and TRBJ2-5): GAGVSQSPSNKVTEKGKDVELRCDPISGHTALYWYRQSLGQGLEFLIYFQGNSAPDKSGLPSDRFSAERTGGSVSTLTIQRTQQEDSAVYLCASSLVGWAGETQYFGPGTRLLVL.

This clonotype has ten or more counts. J is TRBJ2-7 and V is TRBV6-5; no firm D call. CDR1 is MNHEY and CDR2 is SVGAGI in the germline V gene. The CDR3 contains 14 residues. Deletions cut 4 bases from V and 10 bases from J, with 20 bases between. CDR3 sequence: CASSSRRRSGTQYF. The CDR3 DNA sequence: TGTGCCAGCAGTTCCCGCCGGCGATCGGGCACCCAGTACTTC.

The V call is TRBV7-6, the J call TRBJ2-7; D gene uncertain. The CDR3 has 16 residues. The germline V gene encodes CDR1 SGHVS and CDR2 FNYEAQ. Trimming stripped 5 bases from V and 0 bases from J, with 17 bases between. CDR3 nucleotide sequence: TGTGCCAGCAGCCTAATGGGGATGAGCAACTCCTACGAGCAGTACTTC. Amino acid sequence: CASSLMGMSNSYEQYF.

This clonotype was detected many times. The rearrangement joins TRBV5-5 to TRBJ2-5; 14 bases fit TRBD2. Germline trimming cut 4 bases from V and 5 bases from J; bases unmatched to any gene: 10. This CDR3 region has 17 residues. Germline V lookup: CDR1 SGHKS, CDR2 YYEKEE (reference sequence). DNA of the CDR3: TGTGCCAGCAGCCTCGGTGGGACTAGCGGGGGCGGTGAGACCCAGTACTTC. As protein: CASSLGGTSGGGETQYF. Based on the CDR3 plus reference TRBV5-5 and TRBJ2-5, the full variable domain is DAGVTQSPTHLIKTRGQQVTLRCSPISGHKSVSWYQQVLGQGPQFIFQYYEKEERGRGNFPDRFSARQFPNYSSELNVNALLLGDSALYLCASSLGGTSGGGETQYFGPGTRLLVL.

This clonotype was seen many times. This chain uses TRBV4-1 with TRBJ2-7; D not certain. The CDR3 has 15 amino acids. Germline-derived CDR1 and CDR2 are MGHRA and YSYEKL. Trimming took 1 base from V and 2 from J, leaving 12 bases between them. The CDR3 nucleotides read TGCGCCAGCAGCCAAGTGGTCGGCGGAGCCTACGAGCAGTACTTC. It encodes CASSQVVGGAYEQYF.

The chain carries TRBV5-1 and TRBJ2-4, with D tentatively TRBD1 or TRBD2 (5 bases each). The DNA end favors TRBJ2-7, so the J call may be wrong. Germline V gene sequence: CDR1 SGHRS, CDR2 YFSETQ. This CDR3 is built from 16 residues. The CDR3 nucleotides read TGCGCCAGCAGCTCGGGGCCGGGACGATCAGCCTACGAGCAGTACTTC. Translated: CASSSGPGRSAYEQYF.

As to this clonotype: A much larger clonotype is one base distant, so this may be a read error. V and J are TRBV7-2 and TRBJ1-2; possible D gene TRBD1, 5 bases. This CDR3 has 14 residues. Germline assignment: CDR1 SGHTA and CDR2 FQGNSA. CDR3 sequence: CAGSLRQSNYGYTF. CDR3 sequence (DNA): TGTGCCGGCAGCCTCCGACAGTCTAACTATGGCTACACCTTC.

In regard to this clonotype: A read error may be the cause here, since a much bigger clone is one base away. The V gene is TRBV20-1, the J gene TRBJ1-5; D might be TRBD1 (5 bases). This CDR3 comprises 18 residues. The germline V gene has CDR1 DFQATT and CDR2 SNEGSKA (reference sequence). CDR3 in DNA: TGCAGTGCTGCGCCAGGGCTTCCGGGACGCCTTAGCAATCAGCCCCGGCATTTT. This sequence encodes CSAAPGLPGRLSNQPRHF.

CDR3 sequence reads: CASSLTGGWAEAFF. The CDR3 DNA follows: TGTGCCAGCAGTTTAACTGGGGGCTGGGCTGAAGCTTTCTTT. The chain recombines TRBV27 with TRBJ1-1, with a tentative D call TRBD1 (6 bases). CDR3 length: 14 amino acids. CDR1 and CDR2 (germline): MNHEY, SMNVEV (reference sequence). V lost 2 bases and J lost 6, with 13 bases in between.

This clonotype was seen just once. V is TRBV29-1 and J is TRBJ2-5, with 10 bases identical to TRBD1. This CDR3 has 14 residues. Germline V gene sequence: CDR1 SQVTM, CDR2 ANQGSEA. Trimming cost V 6 bases and J 5 bases; bases outside gene matches: 9. The CDR3 DNA sequence: TGCAGCGTCCGGGACAGGGGCGGTCGGGAGACCCAGTACTTC. This sequence encodes CSVRDRGGRETQYF.

This clonotype has ten or more counts. The chain carries TRBV20-1 and TRBJ2-5, with 7 bases fitting TRBD1. This CDR3 is 14 amino acids long. J gave up 2 bases and V 0 bases, and 3 bases lay outside the gene matches. The germline V gene has CDR1 DFQATT and CDR2 SNEGSKA (reference sequence). CDR3 amino acids: CSARDSRGQETQYF. The CDR3 coding sequence is TGCAGTGCTAGAGACAGCAGGGGGCAAGAGACCCAGTACTTC.

About this clonotype: A read error may account for a junction end that differs from germline. The chain has TRBV6-5 and TRBJ1-1, with TRBD1 matching over 10 bases. Germline-derived CDR1 and CDR2 are MNHEY and SVGAGI. The length of the CDR3 is 14 residues. This CDR3 reads CVSSRDRGVTEAFF. The CDR3 DNA sequence: TGTGTCAGCAGCCGGGACAGGGGTGTCACTGAAGCTTTCTTT.

The sample holds many counts of this clonotype. Given a much more abundant clone one base away, this may be a read error. The chain links TRBV3-1 to TRBJ2-1, with D unclear. The J call is in doubt because the DNA end fits TRBJ2-7 better. The germline gives CDR1 LGHDT, CDR2 YNNKEL (reference sequence). CDR3 length: 13 amino acids. The CDR3 spells CASSQVAYNEQYF. The DNA of the CDR3 is TGTGCCAGCAGCCAGGTCGCCTACAATGAGCAGTACTTC.

As concerns this clonotype: One end of the junction is discordant with germline, which a read error may explain. The chain combines TRBV6-6 with TRBJ1-2; a possible D gene is TRBD1 (5 bases). Per the germline V gene, CDR1 is MNHNY and CDR2 is SVGAGI (reference sequence). CDR3 size: 14 residues. The CDR3 here is CASRAGLGGDGCTF. In DNA form, the CDR3 reads TGTGCCAGCAGAGCGGGACTTGGTGGGGATGGCTGCACCTTC.

The chain combines TRBV5-6 with TRBJ2-3; TRBD1 matches at 8 bases. Germline assignment: CDR1 SGHDT and CDR2 YYEEEE. The J segment lost 4 bases and the V segment lost 4 bases, leaving 5 bases of the junction unmatched. The CDR3 contains 14 residues. CDR3 residues: CASSAGGSADTQYF. The CDR3 bases are TGTGCCAGCAGCGCAGGGGGCAGCGCAGATACGCAGTATTTT.

Comment on this clonotype: A read error may be the cause here, since a much bigger clone is one base away. The V gene is TRBV7-9, the J gene TRBJ1-2; TRBD1 matches at 12 bases. The CDR3 length is 15 residues. Germline CDR1 SEHNR, CDR2 FQNEAQ (reference sequence). V gave up 5 bases and J gave up 3 bases; unmatched junction bases: 4. This CDR3 reads CASSHGTGGDYGYTF. CDR3 coding DNA: TGTGCCAGCAGCCACGGGACAGGGGGCGACTATGGCTACACCTTC.

This clonotype was recorded at least ten times. The chain combines TRBV6-2 or TRBV6-3 with TRBJ2-1; TRBD1 matches at 9 bases. The CDR3 is 14 amino acids. The germline V gene encodes CDR1 MNHEY and CDR2 SVGEGT. V dropped 6 bases and J dropped 3; count of bases not matched to a gene: 3. The CDR3 region has the DNA TGTGCCAGCAGGCCGGGACAGGGCTACAATGAGCAGTTCTTC. It encodes CASRPGQGYNEQFF.

This clonotype was recorded at least ten times. The chain recombines TRBV7-9 with TRBJ1-2; TRBD1 aligns across 12 bases. The ends lost 5 bases at V and 4 bases at J; junction bases unmatched: 8. The germline V gene has CDR1 SEHNR and CDR2 FQNEAQ (reference sequence). The CDR3 loop spans 16 amino acids. The CDR3: CASSRVPGQGAYGYTF. In nucleotides, the CDR3 is TGTGCCAGCAGCCGCGTCCCGGGACAGGGGGCCTATGGCTACACCTTC.

This clonotype was seen more than once but under ten times. The genes are TRBV3-1 and TRBJ1-1; D gene ambiguous. V was pared by 1 base and J by 1 base, with 10 bases between. The CDR3 contains 15 residues. Germline-derived CDR1 and CDR2 are LGHDT and YNNKEL (reference sequence). The CDR3 sequence is CASSQVARRNTEAFF. The DNA of the CDR3 is TGTGCCAGCAGCCAAGTAGCACGCAGGAACACTGAAGCTTTCTTT.